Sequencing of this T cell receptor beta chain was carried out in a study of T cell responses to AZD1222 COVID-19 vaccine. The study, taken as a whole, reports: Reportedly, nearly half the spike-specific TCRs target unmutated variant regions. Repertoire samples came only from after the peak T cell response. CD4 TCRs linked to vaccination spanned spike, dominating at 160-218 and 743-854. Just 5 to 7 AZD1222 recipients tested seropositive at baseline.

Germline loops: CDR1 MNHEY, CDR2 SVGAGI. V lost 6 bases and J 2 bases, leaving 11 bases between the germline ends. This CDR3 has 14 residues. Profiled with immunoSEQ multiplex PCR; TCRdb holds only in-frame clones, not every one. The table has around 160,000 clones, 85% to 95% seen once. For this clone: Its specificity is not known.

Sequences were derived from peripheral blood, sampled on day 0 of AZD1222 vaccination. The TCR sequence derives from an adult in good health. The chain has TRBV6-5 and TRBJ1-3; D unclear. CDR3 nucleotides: TGTGCCAGCAGCCAAGACGACACTGGAAACACCATATATTTT. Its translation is CASSQDDTGNTIYF.